This TCR beta chain was identified in a study of T cell responses to AZD1222 COVID-19 vaccine. Study-wide results and caveats: Of spike-specific TCRs, nearly half reportedly target regions left unmutated in variants.

Data came from immunoSEQ multiplex PCR; TCRdb stores just in-frame clones and leaves some out. Seen here are 160,000 or so clones, roughly nine tenths observed once, and the top ten hold less than 2.5%. As for this clone: Its antigen is as yet unknown.

V was shortened by 5 bases and J by 0 bases, with 8 bases between the two germline ends. This CDR3 has 14 amino acids. Germline values: CDR1 MNHEY, CDR2 SVGEGT. The clonotype was recovered from an adult in good health. This specimen was peripheral blood, taken on day 0 of AZD1222 vaccination. The V and J genes are TRBV6-2 or TRBV6-3 and TRBJ2-1; D possibly matches TRBD1 or TRBD2 (5 bases each). The CDR3 nucleotides are TGTGCCAGCAGTGGGGGAAGCTCCTACAATGAGCAGTTCTTC. Its protein is CASSGGSSYNEQFF.